This T cell receptor beta chain was captured in a study of TIL therapy for anti-PD-1-resistant metastatic lung cancer. Study-wide background: Median tumor PD-L1 proportion score was roughly 6%.

From germline, CDR1 is SGHTA and CDR2 FQGNSA. Trimming removed 3 bases from V and 4 bases from J, with 10 bases in between. The CDR3 spans 13 residues. Time point in this sample: pre-treatment sample, taken before nivolumab and TIL therapy. Most excised metastases sampled were pleural nodules or supraclavicular lymph nodes. The immunoSEQ assay was v3. This table comes from immunoSEQ multiplex PCR, and its TCRdb copy is limited to in-frame clones, with some not included. The sample consists of approximately 27,000 clones, over 55% of them appearing once. V gene TRBV7-2 combines with J gene TRBJ2-7; TRBD2 is a possible D gene (5 bases). The clonotype comes from a person between 25 and 79 years old with non-small cell lung cancer. The sample in question was tumor tissue, obtained at baseline. As DNA, the CDR3 is TGTGCCAGCAGCTTGGACTGGGAATACGAGCAGTACTTC. Translation: CASSLDWEYEQYF.